This is a list of T cell receptor beta chains from one sample in a study of PD-L1 blockade in urothelial cancer. Clones were read by immunoSEQ multiplex PCR, and TCRdb kept only the in-frame ones, dropping some. Altogether some 110,000 clones are present, around 90% being singletons, with the ten largest covering around 4%. Sequences were derived from PBMCs, sampled around atezolizumab (anti-PD-L1) treatment. Receptors originate from a man in his 60s with urothelial cancer. The CDR3 runs from the conserved cysteine through the conserved F or W. D genes are given only for firm matches. A row's size may be missing; if present it is once, few, many or a size class.

TRBD1 NA TRBJ2-7 TRBV6-1 TGTGCCAGCAGGGCTGACAGGGGGAACGAGCAGTACTTC CASRADRGNEQYF
NA NA TRBJ1-3 TRBV30 TGTGCCTGGAGTGTGCAGGGTGGAAACACCATATATTTT CAWSVQGGNTIYF
TRBD1 NA TRBJ1-5 TRBV6-5 TGTGCCAGCAGTTACTCCTACAGGGGCGGTCAGCCCCAGCATTTT CASSYSYRGGQPQHF
TRBD1 NA TRBJ1-6 TRBV7-9 TGTGCCAGCAGCTTTACAGGGGAGTCACCCCTCCACTTT CASSFTGESPLHF
TRBD2 NA TRBJ2-2 TRBV30 TGTGCCTGGAGTGGGACTAGCGAGGTCGCCGGGGAGCTGTTTTTT CAWSGTSEVAGELFF
TRBD1 NA TRBJ2-5 TRBV10-3 TGTGCCATCAGTGAGGGGACAGGGGGTCCCGGGGGGACCCAGTACTTC CAISEGTGGPGGTQYF
NA NA TRBJ2-5 TRBV7-3 TGTGCCAGCAGCTCCCGGGGCCCCGGGGGTCGGGAGACCCAGTACTTC CASSSRGPGGRETQYF
NA NA TRBJ2-7 TRBV28 TGTGCCAGCGGGGACGGGAGCTCCTACGAGCAGTACTTC CASGDGSSYEQYF
NA few TRBJ2-3 TRBV18 TGTGCCAGCTCACTTCTCCGGACAGATACGCAGTATTTT CASSLLRTDTQYF
TRBD1 NA TRBJ2-7 TRBV4-3 TGCGCCAGCAGCCTCACGACCGGGACAGGGGGTGAGCAGTACTTC CASSLTTGTGGEQYF
NA NA TRBJ1-5 TRBV5-3 TGTGCCAGAAGCCCCTATAAACAGCCCCAGCATTTT CARSPYKQPQHF
TRBD2 NA TRBJ2-1 TRBV19 TGTGCCAGTAGTACAACTAGCGGGAGATACAATGAGCAGTTCTTC CASSTTSGRYNEQFF
NA NA TRBJ2-1 TRBV5-1 TGCGCCAGCAGCAAGGACGGGATGGCCTACAATGAGCAGTTCTTC CASSKDGMAYNEQFF
NA NA TRBJ2-4 TRBV2 TGTGCCAGCAGGGGGCCGGATCGGCCCAAAAACATTCAGTACTTC CASRGPDRPKNIQYF
NA many TRBJ1-2 TRBV30 TGTGCCTGGAATCTAAGGGGAAGCTACACCTTC CAWNLRGSYTF
NA NA TRBJ1-5 TRBV7-2 TGTGCCAGCAGCTTAGTCTCAGGGAACAACAATCAGCCCCAGCATTTT CASSLVSGNNNQPQHF
TRBD2 NA TRBJ2-1 TRBV9 TGTGCCAGCAGCGTAGGTCCAGGGACTAGAAATGAGCAGTTCTTC CASSVGPGTRNEQFF
NA once TRBJ2-5 TRBV6-6 TGTGCCAGCAGTACATCAGCGCAAGAGACCCAGTACTTC CASSTSAQETQYF
NA NA TRBJ2-1 TRBV5-1 TGCGCCAGCAGCTTGGTAGGGGGGGATGAGCAGTTCTTC CASSLVGGDEQFF
NA NA TRBJ2-3 TRBV14 TGTGCCAGCAGCCAGTACAGTGGCACTAGCACAGATACGCAGTATTTT CASSQYSGTSTDTQYF
TRBD1 NA TRBJ2-5 TRBV6-6 TGTGCCAGCAGTTACCGAGGGGGCCTGGAGACCCAGTACTTC CASSYRGGLETQYF
NA NA TRBJ1-1 TRBV5-4 TGTGCCAGCAGCTTGCGGGAATCGAACACTGAAGCTTTCTTT CASSLRESNTEAFF
TRBD1 NA TRBJ1-1 TRBV5-4 TGTGCCAGCAGACAGCCGGGGACAGAAAACACTGAAGCTTTCTTT CASRQPGTENTEAFF
TRBD1 NA TRBJ2-7 TRBV2 TGTGCCAGCAGACCCGGGACAGGGGCGTACTACGAGCAGTACTTC CASRPGTGAYYEQYF
TRBD2 NA TRBJ2-3 TRBV14 TGTGCCAGCAGCCAAGATATCACTAGCGGGGGGGGGTATTTT CASSQDITSGGGYF
TRBD2 NA TRBJ2-7 TRBV4-1 TGCGCCAGCAGCCAAGAATTACTAGCGGGGGGATACGAGCAGTACTTC CASSQELLAGGYEQYF
NA NA TRBJ1-5 TRBV19 TGTGCCAGTAGTATGGGGCAGGGGTGGCAGCCCCAGCATTTT CASSMGQGWQPQHF
NA NA TRBJ2-7 TRBV30 TGTGCCTGGAGTGACACTGGTACGGGACTCTCGGAGCAGTACTTC CAWSDTGTGLSEQYF
NA NA TRBJ1-3 TRBV6-1 TGTGCCAGCAGTGAAGCGTTAGTGAGCTCTGGAAACACCATATATTTT CASSEALVSSGNTIYF
NA NA TRBJ2-2 TRBV2 TGTGCCAGCAGTGAAACTCCCGGGGGCACCGGGGAGCTGTTTTTT CASSETPGGTGELFF
NA NA TRBJ2-6 TRBV7-9 TGTGCCAGCAGCTTAGCCCTGGCAGAAAGCGCTGGGGCCAACGTCCTGACTTTC CASSLALAESAGANVLTF
NA NA TRBJ1-2 TRBV2 TGTGCCAGCAGTGGAGGAGGAGATGGCTACACCTTC CASSGGGDGYTF
TRBD2 NA TRBJ2-7 TRBV5-4 TGTGCCAGCAGCTTGACTAGCGGGGCCTCCTACGAGCAGTACTTC CASSLTSGASYEQYF
TRBD1 NA TRBJ2-5 TRBV2 TGTGCCAGCAGTGGCACAGGGGGCGGTGGCGAGACCCAGTACTTC CASSGTGGGGETQYF
NA NA TRBJ2-3 TRBV30 TGTGCCTGGATAGAAAAATCCACAGATACGCAGTATTTT CAWIEKSTDTQYF
TRBD1 NA TRBJ1-2 TRBV11-2 TGTGCCAGCCCCCCGAAGGGGACAGATTGTCTTTTGTTAGATGGCTACACCTTC CASPPKGTDCLLLDGYTF
TRBD1 NA TRBJ1-1 TRBV7-2 TGTGCCAGCAGACGACAGGGGGGAAACACTGAAGCTTTCTTT CASRRQGGNTEAFF
TRBD1 NA TRBJ2-7 TRBV6-1 TGTGCCAGCAGTGAAGAAGCAGGGGGCTACGAGCAGTACTTC CASSEEAGGYEQYF
TRBD1 NA TRBJ2-3 TRBV5-4 TGTGCCAGCAGCTCGGGACAGGTTATGGATACGCAGTATTTT CASSSGQVMDTQYF
TRBD1 NA TRBJ1-2 TRBV19 TGTGCCAGTAGGTTGACAGGGGTCGATAGCTATGGCTACACCTTC CASRLTGVDSYGYTF
NA NA TRBJ2-3 TRBV9 TGTGCCAGCAGCGTAGCCGGGGAGTACGCAGATACGCAGTATTTT CASSVAGEYADTQYF
NA few TRBJ2-3 TRBV11-2 TGTGCCAGCAGCTTTAGGTCGGGGGGCCAAAACACAGATACGCAGTATTTT CASSFRSGGQNTDTQYF
TRBD2 NA TRBJ2-7 TRBV7-6 TGTGCCAGCACCGCAGGGACTAGCTCGACTGAGCAGTACTTC CASTAGTSSTEQYF
TRBD2 NA TRBJ2-1 TRBV5-6 TGTGCCAGCAGCGCTACCGTGCTAGCGGGGGGGTATGAGCAGTTCTTC CASSATVLAGGYEQFF